The 9 T cell receptor beta chains below all came from one sample that was sequenced in a study of regulatory T cells in long-lasting Graves disease. Time point denoted: newly diagnosed GD, antithyroid drugs for less than 3 months. From RNA extracted from PBMCs, the TCR library was made. CDR3-region Arm-PCR and iRepertoire HTBI primers produced the TCR beta libraries. TCRdb re-called the multiplex PCR reads with MiXCR, one entry per CDR3 protein. The top ten hold almost 9% of the sample, which has some 490,000 distinct CDR3 sequences, about 11% seen once. In addition, the sample was reused for a study of T cells in Graves' hyperthyroidism and ophthalmopathy.

The sample here was peripheral blood mononuclear cells (PBMCs), taken at new diagnosis, from a patient treated with antithyroid drugs. The receptors shown here come from a young woman with Graves disease.

The sample holds many counts of this clonotype. The V call is TRBV28, the J call TRBJ2-1; D ambiguous. Trimming removed 6 bases from V and 3 bases from J, with 24 bases in between. CDR1 is MDHEN and CDR2 is SYDVKM in the germline V gene. The CDR3 runs to 18 residues. This CDR3 is CASSLLLGSSMGYNEQFF. CDR3 sequence (DNA): TGTGCCAGCAGCCTGTTACTGGGCTCAAGCATGGGCTACAATGAGCAGTTCTTC.

This clonotype was seen more than once but under ten times. The rearrangement links TRBV7-2 to TRBJ2-7; 8 bases match TRBD2. J gave up 2 bases and V 1 base, and 4 bases lay outside the gene matches. This CDR3 is built from 15 residues. The germline V gene encodes CDR1 SGHTA and CDR2 FQGNSA. The CDR3 reads CASSLETSATYEQYF. CDR3 nucleotides: TGTGCCAGCAGCTTAGAGACTAGCGCGACCTACGAGCAGTACTTC.

This clonotype showed up just a few times. The chain uses TRBV7-9 and TRBJ1-1; D gene uncertain. Per germline, CDR1 SEHNR and CDR2 FQNEAQ (reference sequence). CDR3 size: 12 residues. The V end was cut by 7 bases, the J end by 3 bases, with 9 bases between. The CDR3: CASKTEYTEAFF. CDR3 sequence (DNA): TGTGCCAGCAAGACGGAGTACACTGAAGCTTTCTTT.

There are many counts of this clonotype. The chain recombines TRBV12-3 or TRBV12-4 with TRBJ1-4; unclear D gene. The CDR3 has 14 residues. V lost 6 bases and J 7 bases, leaving 15 bases between the germline ends. The CDR3 sequence is CASSPEIWGEKLFF. CDR3 nucleotides: TGTGCCAGCAGCCCGGAAATTTGGGGTGAAAAACTGTTTTTT.

V usage is TRBV24-1 and J usage is TRBJ2-1; D gene ambiguous. V was cut by 5 bases and J by 0 bases, with 7 bases left in between. CDR3 size: 14 residues. Per germline, CDR1 KGHDR and CDR2 SFDVKD. CDR3 coding DNA: TGTGCCACCAGTGCTACGAGCTCCTACAATGAGCAGTTCTTC. Its translation is CATSATSSYNEQFF.

This clonotype was found many times. The chain carries TRBV19 and TRBJ1-2, with TRBD1 as a possible D gene (5 bases). Trimming took 1 base from V and 5 from J, leaving 14 bases between them. In germline, CDR1 is LNHDA, CDR2 SQIVND (reference sequence). The CDR3 is made up of 15 amino acids. The CDR3 region has the DNA TGTGCCAGTAGTATAGGGGGGAGTCCCCCATATGGCTACACCTTC. Translation: CASSIGGSPPYGYTF. Drawing the rest from reference TRBV19 and TRBJ1-2, the complete variable domain is DGGITQSPKYLFRKEGQNVTLSCEQNLNHDAMYWYRQDPGQGLRLIYYSQIVNDFQKGDIAEGYSVSREKKESFPLTVTSAQKNPTAFYLCASSIGGSPPYGYTFGSGTRLTVV.

This clonotype was counted ten times or more. The rearrangement joins TRBV24-1 to TRBJ2-1; 9 bases match TRBD2. The CDR3 runs to 16 residues. Germline-derived CDR1 and CDR2 are KGHDR and SFDVKD. V lost 4 bases and J lost 4; bases outside the gene matches: 7. Here the CDR3 DNA reads TGTGCCACCAGTGACCAGGTAGCGGGAGCTTACAATGAGCAGTTCTTC. Translation gives CATSDQVAGAYNEQFF.

The rearrangement joins TRBV6-1 to TRBJ1-2, with D unresolved. Germline loops: CDR1 MNHNS, CDR2 SASEGT. The ends were cut back, 8 bases at V and 1 base at J, with 8 bases in the middle. CDR3 length equals 12 residues. CDR3 coding DNA: TGTGCCAGCGCGGCGTTTAACTATGGCTACACCTTC. Protein sequence: CASAAFNYGYTF.

This clonotype was seen a handful of times. The rearrangement uses TRBV5-4 and TRBJ1-2, with TRBD1 identical over 7 bases. Trimming at V came to 4 bases and at J to 4 bases, leaving 7 bases not matched to a gene. CDR1 and CDR2 (germline): SGHNT, YYREEE (reference sequence). The CDR3 is 14 amino acids. The CDR3 here is CASSHGQEGYGYTF. In DNA, the CDR3 is TGTGCCAGCAGCCACGGACAGGAGGGCTATGGCTACACCTTC.